The 3 T cell receptor beta chains given below trace back to one sample, sequenced in a study of vaccination effects on CD4 cells after COVID-19. No antigen has been assigned to these receptors. Following a roughly 11-day culture, CD4+ T cells were purified. Either the mRNA-1273 or the BNT162b2 vaccine was given to participants as two doses. Assay used: immunoSEQ multiplex PCR; TCRdb lists only in-frame clones, some missing. The sample holds approximately 74,000 clones, around 69% seen once. Sequenced here: CD4+ T cells from PBMCs cultured without peptide, sampled after COVID-19 vaccination. The receptors originated from a human donor who received a COVID-19 vaccine.

The chain employs TRBV6-2 or TRBV6-3 and TRBJ2-5, with a tentative D call TRBD1 (5 bases). Germline V gene sequence: CDR1 MNHEY, CDR2 SVGEGT. V gave up 0 bases and J gave up 4 bases, with 9 bases separating them. The CDR3 contains 14 residues. The CDR3 DNA reads as TGTGCCAGCAGTTACTCTGCTGGGGCAGAGACCCAGTACTTC. This encodes CASSYSAGAETQYF.

The chain uses TRBV11-2 and TRBJ1-6; perhaps TRBD1 as D (5 bases). Per germline, CDR1 SGHAT and CDR2 FQNNGV. CDR3 size: 14 residues. Deletions cut 5 bases from V and 13 bases from J, with 18 bases between. The CDR3 nucleotides read TGTGCCAGCAGCCCGGACGGGACCGTTTCCCCCCTCCACTTT. Encoded protein: CASSPDGTVSPLHF.

This chain uses TRBV10-1 with TRBJ1-4; 7 bases line up with TRBD1. The germline gives CDR1 WNHNN, CDR2 SYGVQD (reference sequence). The CDR3 is 13 residues long. V gave up 11 bases and J gave up 3 bases; unmatched junction bases: 6. CDR3 nucleotide sequence: TGCGCCCGACGACAGGGTTCTAATGAAAAACTGTTTTTT. Translated: CARRQGSNEKLFF.